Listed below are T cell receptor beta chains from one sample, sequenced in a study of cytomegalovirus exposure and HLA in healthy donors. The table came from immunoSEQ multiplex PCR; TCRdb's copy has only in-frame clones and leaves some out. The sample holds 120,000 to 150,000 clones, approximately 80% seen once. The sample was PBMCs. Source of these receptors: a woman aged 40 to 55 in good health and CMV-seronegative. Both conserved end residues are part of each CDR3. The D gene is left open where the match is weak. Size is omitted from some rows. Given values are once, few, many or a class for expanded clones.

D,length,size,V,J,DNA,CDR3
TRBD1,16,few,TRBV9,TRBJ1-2,TGTGCCAGCAGTTCTACCGGGACAGGCCATAACTATGGCTACACCTTC,CASSSTGTGHNYGYTF
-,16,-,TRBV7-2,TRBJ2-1,TGTGCCAGCAGCTTAGACGGGGACTTCTCCTACAATGAGCAGTTCTTC,CASSLDGDFSYNEQFF
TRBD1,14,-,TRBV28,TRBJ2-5,TGTGCCAGCAGTTCAGGGGGCCTTAAAGAGACCCAGTACTTC,CASSSGGLKETQYF
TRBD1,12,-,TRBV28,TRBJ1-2,TGTGCCGGACAGGGGCTTCTCTATGGCTACACCTTC,CAGQGLLYGYTF
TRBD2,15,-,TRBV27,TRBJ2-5,TGTGCCAGCATTCACCTTAGCGGGAGTGAAGAGACCCAGTACTTC,CASIHLSGSEETQYF
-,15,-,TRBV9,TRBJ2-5,TGTGCCAGCAGCGTGAGGCAGGGAATCCTGGAGACCCAGTACTTC,CASSVRQGILETQYF
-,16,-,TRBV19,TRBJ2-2,TGTGCCAGTAGTGTCCGACGGGGGAGTAACACCGGGGAGCTGTTTTTT,CASSVRRGSNTGELFF
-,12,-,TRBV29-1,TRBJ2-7,TGCAGCATTACTAGCAACTCCTACGAGCAGTACTTC,CSITSNSYEQYF
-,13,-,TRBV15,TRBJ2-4,TGTGCCACCAGCATGGAGGCCAAGAACATTCAGTACTTC,CATSMEAKNIQYF
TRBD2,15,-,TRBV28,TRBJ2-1,TGTGCCAGCAGTTTAAGGCTAGCGGGAGGCGATGAGCAGTTCTTC,CASSLRLAGGDEQFF
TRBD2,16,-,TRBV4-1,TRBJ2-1,TGCGCCAGCAGCCACCTGGGACTAGCCGATTACAATGAGCAGTTCTTC,CASSHLGLADYNEQFF
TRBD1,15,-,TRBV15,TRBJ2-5,TGTGCCACCAGCAGGTTCCACAGGGGGCAGGAGACCCAGTACTTC,CATSRFHRGQETQYF
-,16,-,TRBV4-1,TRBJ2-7,TGCGCCAGCAGCCAAGGTTTAGCTTTCGGGGCCTACGAGCAGTACTTC,CASSQGLAFGAYEQYF
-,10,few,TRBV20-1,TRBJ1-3,TGCAGTGCTCTAGGAAACACCATATATTTT,CSALGNTIYF
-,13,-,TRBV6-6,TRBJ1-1,TGTGCCAGCAGTTACCAGTGGAACACTGAAGCTTTCTTT,CASSYQWNTEAFF
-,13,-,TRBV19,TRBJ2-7,TGTGCCAGTAGTATAAGGCGGTCCTACGAGCAGTACTTC,CASSIRRSYEQYF
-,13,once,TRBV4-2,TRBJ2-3,TGTGCCAGCAGCCAGGAAGGCCCGGGACAGCAGTATTTT,CASSQEGPGQQYF
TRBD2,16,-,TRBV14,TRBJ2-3,TGTGCCAGCAGCCAAAGAACTAGCGGGAGTCCAGATACGCAGTATTTT,CASSQRTSGSPDTQYF
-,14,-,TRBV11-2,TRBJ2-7,TGTGCCAGCAGCTTCAGTACAGGGACCTACGAGCAGTACTTC,CASSFSTGTYEQYF
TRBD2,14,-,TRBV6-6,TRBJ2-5,TGTGCCAGCAGTTACTTGGGGGGGGAAGAGACCCAGTACTTC,CASSYLGGEETQYF
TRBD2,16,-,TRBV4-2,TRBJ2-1,TGTGCCAGCAGCACCCGGACTAGCGGGGCGATCAATGAGCAGTTCTTC,CASSTRTSGAINEQFF
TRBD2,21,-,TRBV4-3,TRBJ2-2,TGCGCCAGCAGCCAACGTAGACTAGCGGGTTTAGGACTGACCTTGTCCGGGGAGCTGTTTTTT,CASSQRRLAGLGLTLSGELFF
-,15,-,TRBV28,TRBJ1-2,TGTGCCAGCAGTGGTACAGGGTGGCCTAACTATGGCTACACCTTC,CASSGTGWPNYGYTF
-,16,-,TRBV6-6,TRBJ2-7,TGTGCCAGCAGTTACTCCCTCGCAGGGTTTGGTTACGAGCAGTACTTC,CASSYSLAGFGYEQYF
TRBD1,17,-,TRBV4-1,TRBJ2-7,TGCGCCAGCAGCCCGAGACGGGTGGGGACAGAAAACTACGAGCAGTACTTC,CASSPRRVGTENYEQYF
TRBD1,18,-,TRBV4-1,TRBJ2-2,TGCGCCAGCAGCCAAGGATCCGGGACAGGTGGGGGATCCGGGGAGCTGTTTTTT,CASSQGSGTGGGSGELFF
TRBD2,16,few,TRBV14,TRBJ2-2,TGTGCCAGCAGTGAACTACTAGCGGAGAACACCGGGGAGCTGTTTTTT,CASSELLAENTGELFF
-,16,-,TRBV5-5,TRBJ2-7,TGTGCCAGCTTTCAAACCGTGACAATTCGGCTATACGAGCAGTACTTC,CASFQTVTIRLYEQYF
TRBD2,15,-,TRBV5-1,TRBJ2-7,TGCGCCAGCAGCTTGGGTCTAGCGGGAACCTACGAGCAGTACTTC,CASSLGLAGTYEQYF
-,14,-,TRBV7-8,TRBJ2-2,TGTGCCAGCAGCTTAGAGGGGGTTACCGGGGAGCTGTTTTTT,CASSLEGVTGELFF
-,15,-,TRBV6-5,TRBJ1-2,TGTGCCAGCAGTTACAACGATCCGGTGAACTATGGCTACACCTTC,CASSYNDPVNYGYTF
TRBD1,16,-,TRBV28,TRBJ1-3,TGTGCCAGCAGTCGGGACAGGGGCGTTTCTGGAAACACCATATATTTT,CASSRDRGVSGNTIYF
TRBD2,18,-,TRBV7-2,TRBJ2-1,TGTGCCAGCAGCCTCCTCCGATCTAGCCGGGGGGGTCCCAATGAGCAGTTCTTC,CASSLLRSSRGGPNEQFF
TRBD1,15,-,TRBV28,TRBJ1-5,TGTGCCAGCAGTTTCAGACAGGGCATCAATCAGCCCCAGCATTTT,CASSFRQGINQPQHF
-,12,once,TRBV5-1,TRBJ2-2,TGCGCCAGCAGCTTGCCGGGCGGGGAGCTGTTTTTT,CASSLPGGELFF
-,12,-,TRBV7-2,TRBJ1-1,TGTGCCAGCAGCCCCTACAGGGCTGAAGCTTTCTTT,CASSPYRAEAFF
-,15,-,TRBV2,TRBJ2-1,TGTGCCAGCAGTGAAACCGGGGACTCCTACAATGAGCAGTTCTTC,CASSETGDSYNEQFF
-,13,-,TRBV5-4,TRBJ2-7,TGTGCCAGCAGGGAGCGAAACTCCTACGAGCAGTACTTC,CASRERNSYEQYF
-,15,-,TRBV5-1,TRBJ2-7,TGCGCCAGCAGCCCTGCCACAGGTTCCTTCTACGAGCAGTACTTC,CASSPATGSFYEQYF
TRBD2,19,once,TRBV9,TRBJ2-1,TGTGCCAGCAGCGTAGCGAGTACAATAGCGGGAGGGCTCTACAATGAGCAGTTCTTC,CASSVASTIAGGLYNEQFF
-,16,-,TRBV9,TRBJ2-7,TGTGCCAGCAGCCCCCCCACGGGCGGGATTCCCCACGAGCAGTACTTC,CASSPPTGGIPHEQYF
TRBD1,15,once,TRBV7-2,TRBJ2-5,TGTGCCAGCAGCTTAGGGACAGGGGTCCAAGAGACCCAGTACTTC,CASSLGTGVQETQYF
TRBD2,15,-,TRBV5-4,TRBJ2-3,TGTGCCAGCAGCTTGGCGACTAGCGGGCAAGATACGCAGTATTTT,CASSLATSGQDTQYF
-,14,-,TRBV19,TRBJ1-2,TGTGCCAGTAGTATTTCGGGCCCAGGGTATGGCTACACCTTC,CASSISGPGYGYTF
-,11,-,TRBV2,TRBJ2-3,TGTGCCAGCACCGAGGTCAATACGCAGTATTTT,CASTEVNTQYF
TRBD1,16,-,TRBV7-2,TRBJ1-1,TGTGCCAGCAGCTTAGTCCTCGGACAGGGTAGGACTGAAGCTTTCTTT,CASSLVLGQGRTEAFF
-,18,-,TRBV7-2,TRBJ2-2,TGTGCCAGCAGCTTAGTGGGGGCGGGGAGGGGTACGACCGGGGAGCTGTTTTTT,CASSLVGAGRGTTGELFF
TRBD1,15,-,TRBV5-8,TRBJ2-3,TGTGCCAGCACCATCGTACAGGGGGCTTTGTATACGCAGTATTTT,CASTIVQGALYTQYF
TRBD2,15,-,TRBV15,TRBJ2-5,TGTGCCACCAGCAGGGGGGGGAGACTCCAAGAGACCCAGTACTTC,CATSRGGRLQETQYF
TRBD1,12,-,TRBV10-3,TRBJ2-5,TGTGCCGTCCGGGACAGCCAAGAGACCCAGTACTTC,CAVRDSQETQYF
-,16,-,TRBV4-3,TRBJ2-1,TGCGCCAGCAGCCTGGACGTGACGCGGGATACCAATGAGCAGTTCTTC,CASSLDVTRDTNEQFF
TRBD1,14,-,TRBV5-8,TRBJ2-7,TGTGCCAGCAGCCTCGGACAGGGTGGGGACGAGCAGTACTTC,CASSLGQGGDEQYF
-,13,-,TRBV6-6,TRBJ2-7,TGTGCCAGCAGTGATACAGGGACCTACGAGCAGTACTTC,CASSDTGTYEQYF
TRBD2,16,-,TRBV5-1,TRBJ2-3,TGCGCCAGCAGCTTGGGGACTAGCGGGAGTGCAGATACGCAGTATTTT,CASSLGTSGSADTQYF
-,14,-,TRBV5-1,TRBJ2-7,TGCGCCAGCAGCTTGACTGGAGGGAGGTACGAGCAGTACTTC,CASSLTGGRYEQYF
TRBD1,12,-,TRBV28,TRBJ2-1,TGTGCCAGCAGTTTATTTATGGCAGGGGGGTTCTTC,CASSLFMAGGFF
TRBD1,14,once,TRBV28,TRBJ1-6,TGTGCCAGCAGACCGGGACAGTCCGATTCACCCCTCCACTTT,CASRPGQSDSPLHF
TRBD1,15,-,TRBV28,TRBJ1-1,TGTGCCAGCACCCTACCGGGACAGGGATACACTGAAGCTTTCTTT,CASTLPGQGYTEAFF
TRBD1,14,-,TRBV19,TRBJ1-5,TGTGCCAGTAGGCGTGACAGGGGTGATCAGCCCCAGCATTTT,CASRRDRGDQPQHF
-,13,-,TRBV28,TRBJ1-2,TGTGCCAGCAGCCCCGGAGGCGACTATGGCTACACCTTC,CASSPGGDYGYTF